Listed below are T cell receptor beta chains from one sample, sequenced in a study of T cell responses to AZD1222 COVID-19 vaccine. The method was immunoSEQ multiplex PCR; TCRdb's version includes in-frame clones alone and lacks a portion of them. The data show around 130,000 clones, with 85% to 90% seen just once and roughly an eighth held by the top ten. The sequencing here drew on peripheral blood, taken on day 0 of AZD1222 vaccination. The receptor source for this set is an adult in good health. Each CDR3 is given with its conserved first and last residue. Each record gives: J gene, V gene, clone size, D gene, CDR3 DNA, CDR3 protein. D genes are given only for firm matches. Not every row has a clone size; where given, it reads once, few, many or a size class.

j_call: TRBJ2-7; v_call: TRBV7-2; clone_size: .; d_call: .; cdr3_nt: TGTGCCAGCAGTCAAGCGGCGGGCCCGAGCTCCTACGAGCAGTACTTC; cdr3_aa: CASSQAAGPSSYEQYF
j_call: TRBJ1-3; v_call: TRBV21-1; clone_size: .; d_call: .; cdr3_nt: TGTGCCAGCAGCAAACGAACCGGGGGCCTCCATTCCATCTCTGGAAACACCATATATTTT; cdr3_aa: CASSKRTGGLHSISGNTIYF
j_call: TRBJ2-3; v_call: TRBV6-1; clone_size: .; d_call: .; cdr3_nt: TGTGCCAGCAGTGAATTGGGTGGAGGGAACACAGATACGCAGTATTTT; cdr3_aa: CASSELGGGNTDTQYF
j_call: TRBJ1-2; v_call: TRBV10-3; clone_size: .; d_call: .; cdr3_nt: TGTGCCTTCCGGACTACGGGGGGGTATGGCTACACCTTC; cdr3_aa: CAFRTTGGYGYTF
j_call: TRBJ2-7; v_call: TRBV27; clone_size: .; d_call: .; cdr3_nt: TGTGCCAGCAGTCCTTCGTTCGAGTGGGGACTTTACGAGCAGTACTTC; cdr3_aa: CASSPSFEWGLYEQYF
j_call: TRBJ1-1; v_call: TRBV7-8; clone_size: .; d_call: TRBD1; cdr3_nt: TGTGCCAGCACCCCGACAGGGAGGAACACTGAAGCTTTCTTT; cdr3_aa: CASTPTGRNTEAFF
j_call: TRBJ2-1; v_call: TRBV9; clone_size: .; d_call: .; cdr3_nt: TGTGCCAGCAGCGTAGATTCAAGGGAAGAGCAGTTCTTC; cdr3_aa: CASSVDSREEQFF
j_call: TRBJ1-1; v_call: TRBV9; clone_size: .; d_call: .; cdr3_nt: TGTGCCAGCAGCGGACAGGTGGGGAACACTGAAGCTTTCTTT; cdr3_aa: CASSGQVGNTEAFF
j_call: TRBJ2-3; v_call: TRBV16; clone_size: .; d_call: TRBD1; cdr3_nt: TGTGCCAGCAGCCCCGGGACAGGGGGCGTCTTTTTTACAGATACGCAGTATTTT; cdr3_aa: CASSPGTGGVFFTDTQYF
j_call: TRBJ2-7; v_call: TRBV6-1; clone_size: .; d_call: TRBD1; cdr3_nt: TGTGCCAGCAGTGATTTGGACAGGGGCGAGCAGTACTTC; cdr3_aa: CASSDLDRGEQYF
j_call: TRBJ1-1; v_call: TRBV7-2; clone_size: .; d_call: TRBD1; cdr3_nt: TGTGCCAGCAGCTCGATGTGGACAGGGGCTGAAGCTTTCTTT; cdr3_aa: CASSSMWTGAEAFF
j_call: TRBJ1-3; v_call: TRBV28; clone_size: .; d_call: .; cdr3_nt: TGTGCCAGCAGTCCCACTTTAACGGGAAACACCATATATTTT; cdr3_aa: CASSPTLTGNTIYF
j_call: TRBJ1-2; v_call: TRBV4-1; clone_size: .; d_call: .; cdr3_nt: TGCGCCAGCAGCCAAGTTATCGACGCATCATATGGCTACACCTTC; cdr3_aa: CASSQVIDASYGYTF
j_call: TRBJ1-5; v_call: TRBV6-5; clone_size: once; d_call: .; cdr3_nt: TGTGCCAGCAGTTCCGGACAGATACAGCCCCAGCATTTT; cdr3_aa: CASSSGQIQPQHF
j_call: TRBJ1-5; v_call: TRBV2; clone_size: .; d_call: .; cdr3_nt: TGTGCCAGCAGTGAAGCGCGGGTTCAGCCCCAGCATTTT; cdr3_aa: CASSEARVQPQHF
j_call: TRBJ1-1; v_call: TRBV7-2; clone_size: .; d_call: TRBD1; cdr3_nt: TGTGCCAGCAGCCGTCGGACAGGGAACACTGAAGCTTTCTTT; cdr3_aa: CASSRRTGNTEAFF
j_call: TRBJ2-7; v_call: TRBV19; clone_size: few; d_call: TRBD2; cdr3_nt: TGTGCCAGTAGTATAGTGGCGGGAGAATACGAGCAGTACTTC; cdr3_aa: CASSIVAGEYEQYF
j_call: TRBJ2-5; v_call: TRBV11-2; clone_size: .; d_call: .; cdr3_nt: TGTGCCAGCAGCTTACCCGGAGAGACCCAGTACTTC; cdr3_aa: CASSLPGETQYF
j_call: TRBJ2-2; v_call: TRBV5-6; clone_size: .; d_call: TRBD1; cdr3_nt: TGTGCCAGCAGCTTGTACGGGACAGGGCCGGCCGGGGGCACCGGGGAGCTGTTTTTT; cdr3_aa: CASSLYGTGPAGGTGELFF
j_call: TRBJ1-3; v_call: TRBV29-1; clone_size: .; d_call: .; cdr3_nt: TGCAGCGTTCCAGGGTCTGGAAACACCATATATTTT; cdr3_aa: CSVPGSGNTIYF
j_call: TRBJ1-2; v_call: TRBV9; clone_size: .; d_call: TRBD1; cdr3_nt: TGTGCCAGCAGCGTAGAGGGACAGGGAAGCTATGGCTACACCTTC; cdr3_aa: CASSVEGQGSYGYTF
j_call: TRBJ2-7; v_call: TRBV19; clone_size: .; d_call: TRBD1; cdr3_nt: TGTGCCAGTAGTACTAAGGGGGCGAAGGGCTACGAGCAGTACTTC; cdr3_aa: CASSTKGAKGYEQYF
j_call: TRBJ2-1; v_call: TRBV24-1; clone_size: .; d_call: .; cdr3_nt: TGTGCCACCAGTGGCTTCACCGGGGGTGTAGGTGGCAATGAGCAGTTCTTC; cdr3_aa: CATSGFTGGVGGNEQFF